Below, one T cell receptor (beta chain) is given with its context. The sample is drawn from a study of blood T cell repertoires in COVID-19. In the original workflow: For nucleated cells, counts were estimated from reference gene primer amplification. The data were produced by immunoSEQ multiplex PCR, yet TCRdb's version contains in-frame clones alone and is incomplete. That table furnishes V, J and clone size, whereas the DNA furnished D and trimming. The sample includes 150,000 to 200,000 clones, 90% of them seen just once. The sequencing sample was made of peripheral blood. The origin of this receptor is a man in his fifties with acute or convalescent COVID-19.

The CDR3 protein is CASSLGLGLQETQYF. CDR3 nucleotide sequence: TGTGCCAGCAGCCTGGGACTGGGATTGCAAGAGACCCAGTACTTC. V is TRBV6-5 and J is TRBJ2-5, with D perhaps TRBD2 (6 bases). The V gene's germline CDR1 is MNHEY and CDR2 SVGAGI. This CDR3 is built from 15 residues. V gave up 6 bases and J gave up 2 bases, with 16 bases separating them.